The clone carrying this T cell receptor (beta chain) has ten or more counts. Its target is not known. This specimen comes from a study of CD8+CD57+ T cells in acquired aplastic anemia. As for the study in general: The average for DNA from sorted CD4+ and CD8+ cells was 3.2 ug.

Losses at the gene ends were 8 bases for V and 3 bases for J; bases not matched to a gene: 10. Germline V CDR1 and CDR2: LNHDA, SQIVND (reference sequence). This CDR3 contains 17 residues. Genomic DNA constituted the template upon which TCR beta VDJ and CDR3 profiling was performed. TCRdb fed the reads into MiXCR, producing one record per CDR3 protein. Seen here are 250,000 to 350,000 distinct CDR3 sequences, under 65% observed once, and the top ten hold roughly 1.2%. Only patients with CD8+CD57+ cell expansion on flow cytometry were chosen for sequencing. The enrolled patients all had severe acquired aplastic anemia. Findings and limits, study-wide: Significance was not reached for CD8+ Simpson's diversity between patients and controls. Around 30 was the count of CD8+ CDR3 sequences that patients shared with controls.

V usage is TRBV19 and J usage is TRBJ2-7; 16 nucleotides match TRBD2. This TCR derives from a human donor with aplastic anemia. The sample taken for sequencing was sorted CD4+, CD8+, or CD8+CD57+ T cells (not recorded which) from PBMCs. The CDR3 spells CASSPGTSGGALYEQYF. CDR3 bases: TGTGCCAGTTCTCCCGGGACTAGCGGGGGGGCCCTCTACGAGCAGTACTTC.